These T cell receptor beta chains were read from a single sample in a study of tumor-infiltrating lymphocytes in localized non-small cell lung cancer. Assay: immunoSEQ multiplex PCR; the TCRdb copy retains only in-frame clones and omits some. The sample contains 12,000 or so clones, roughly 79% of which appear only once. Sequenced input: lung tumor tissue. All receptors derive from a human donor with non-small cell lung cancer. Both conserved end residues are part of each CDR3. A D gene is named only where the DNA matches it firmly. Rows may omit the clone size; those that give it use once, few, many or a size class.

j_call: TRBJ1-1; clone_size: NA; d_call: NA; v_call: TRBV6-6; cdr3_nt: TGTGCCAGCCGAAACGGACGGGGACCGAACACTGAAGCTTTCTTT; cdr3_aa: CASRNGRGPNTEAFF
j_call: TRBJ1-3; clone_size: NA; d_call: NA; v_call: TRBV5-1; cdr3_nt: TGCGCCAGCAGCTTGGGGGGAACAGGGTCCACTGGAAACACCATATATTTT; cdr3_aa: CASSLGGTGSTGNTIYF
j_call: TRBJ2-2; clone_size: NA; d_call: NA; v_call: TRBV5-6; cdr3_nt: TGTGCCAGCAGCCGGCGACTAGCCGGGGAGCTGTTTTTT; cdr3_aa: CASSRRLAGELFF
j_call: TRBJ2-1; clone_size: NA; d_call: TRBD2; v_call: TRBV4-1; cdr3_nt: TGCGCCAGCAGCCGGGGCGCGGGAGATTCCTACAATGAGCAGTTCTTC; cdr3_aa: CASSRGAGDSYNEQFF
j_call: TRBJ1-5; clone_size: NA; d_call: NA; v_call: TRBV4-2; cdr3_nt: TGTGCCAGCAGCCCCTCCGGGGGAGAATATAGCAATCAGCCCCAGCATTTT; cdr3_aa: CASSPSGGEYSNQPQHF
j_call: TRBJ2-2; clone_size: once; d_call: NA; v_call: TRBV27; cdr3_nt: TGTGCCAGCAGGAAAGATGTAGGTTCTGGCACCGGGGAGCTGTTTTTT; cdr3_aa: CASRKDVGSGTGELFF
j_call: TRBJ1-4; clone_size: NA; d_call: TRBD1; v_call: TRBV5-1; cdr3_nt: TGCGCCAGCAGTTACACAGGGGCTGCAACTAATGAAAAACTGTTTTTT; cdr3_aa: CASSYTGAATNEKLFF
j_call: TRBJ1-2; clone_size: medium-sized; d_call: TRBD1; v_call: TRBV28; cdr3_nt: TGTGCCAGCAGTCTCCTAGGGACAGACTATGGCTACACCTTC; cdr3_aa: CASSLLGTDYGYTF
j_call: TRBJ1-5; clone_size: NA; d_call: NA; v_call: TRBV7-2; cdr3_nt: TGTGCCAGCAGCTTAGGAGCGGCGGGGGAAGGACAGCCCCAGCATTTT; cdr3_aa: CASSLGAAGEGQPQHF
j_call: TRBJ2-1; clone_size: medium-sized; d_call: NA; v_call: TRBV19; cdr3_nt: TGTGCCAGTAGTATAGTTAGCGGCCCCTACAATGAGCAGTTCTTC; cdr3_aa: CASSIVSGPYNEQFF
j_call: TRBJ2-7; clone_size: NA; d_call: NA; v_call: TRBV29-1; cdr3_nt: TGCAGCGTCGGTACCTTCTCCTACGAGCAGTACTTC; cdr3_aa: CSVGTFSYEQYF
j_call: TRBJ1-2; clone_size: NA; d_call: NA; v_call: TRBV2; cdr3_nt: TGTGCCAGCAGTGAAGGTCGGGGCCAGGACGGCTACACCTTC; cdr3_aa: CASSEGRGQDGYTF